Following are 8 T cell receptor beta chains from one sample sequenced in a study of blood T cells in healthy people across ages. The second PCR ran roughly 6 to 12 cycles with a sample-barcoded 5' primer and J-beta primers. One entry per CDR3 protein, called by TCRdb with MiXCR from the 5' RACE reads. Here the sample spans approximately 810,000 distinct CDR3 sequences, more than 25% being singletons. Sequenced: blood. Receptors were obtained from a woman older than 75 in good health.

This clonotype was picked up many times. In DNA, the CDR3 is TGTGCCAGCAGTTCCCCTTTTAGGACAGGTGGTTCACCCCTCCACTTT. It encodes CASSSPFRTGGSPLHF. J is TRBJ1-6 and V is TRBV27, with TRBD1 matching 7 bases. The CDR3 covers 16 residues. Germline V gene sequence: CDR1 MNHEY, CDR2 SMNVEV (reference sequence). V dropped 4 bases and J dropped 9; count of bases not matched to a gene: 12.

This clonotype has at least ten counts. The chain employs TRBV6-2 or TRBV6-3 and TRBJ1-1; tentatively, D is TRBD1 (5 bases). Deletions cut 5 bases from V and 6 bases from J, with 16 bases between. CDR1 and CDR2 from the germline V gene are MNHEY and SVGEGT. This CDR3 comprises 14 residues. The DNA for the CDR3 is TGTGCCAGCAGTCCCGGGGGATCTCACCCTGAAGCTTTCTTT. Its protein product is CASSPGGSHPEAFF.

In regard to this clonotype: Mismatch with germline at one junction end may stem from a read error. V gene TRBV12-3 or TRBV12-4 combines with J gene TRBJ2-3; 8 positions match TRBD2. The CDR3 totals 17 residues. CDR3 protein: CASSLIPTRGGQDAQYF. The CDR3 region has the DNA TGTGCCAGCAGTTTAATCCCTACCCGGGGGGGCCAAGATGCGCAGTATTTT.

This clonotype was picked up many times. The J gene is TRBJ2-5, the V gene TRBV29-1; the D gene is possibly TRBD2 (5 bases). The V end lost 7 bases, the J end lost 1 base, and 10 bases lay between the germline ends. CDR3 length: 12 amino acids. Per germline, CDR1 SQVTM and CDR2 ANQGSEA. CDR3 loop: CSGRAVQETQYF. The CDR3 region has the DNA TGCAGCGGGCGGGCCGTCCAAGAGACCCAGTACTTC.

This clonotype was seen many times. This chain joins TRBV28 and TRBJ2-5, with unresolved D. Germline V gives CDR1 MDHEN, CDR2 SYDVKM. This CDR3 is built from 13 residues. V was cut by 9 bases and J by 1 base, with 12 bases left in between. CDR3 in DNA: TGTGCCAGGGGAAGATGGCTCCAAGAGACCCAGTACTTC. This gives the protein CARGRWLQETQYF. Together with reference TRBV28 and TRBJ2-5, the CDR3 gives the full variable domain: DVKVTQSSRYLVKRTGEKVFLECVQDMDHENMFWYRQDPGLGLRLIYFSYDVKMKEKGDIPEGYSVSREKKERFSLILESASTNQTSMYLCARGRWLQETQYFGPGTRLLVL.

For this clonotype: Mismatch with germline at one junction end may stem from a read error. CDR3 DNA: TGTGCTAGTGCCCGAGGGGACGGGAGCTCCTACGGGCAGTACTTC. Protein sequence: CASARGDGSSYGQYF. This chain links TRBV12-5 with TRBJ2-7, with D tentatively TRBD2 (6 bases). This CDR3 has 15 amino acids. CDR1 is LGHNT and CDR2 is FRNRAP in the germline V gene.

This clonotype was recorded at least ten times. This chain uses TRBV30 with TRBJ2-5, with a possible D match to TRBD2 (5 bases). This CDR3 region has 13 residues. From germline, CDR1 is GTSNPN and CDR2 SVGIG (reference sequence). Trimming pared 3 bases from V and 1 base from J, leaving 9 bases between. The CDR3 is CAWRRTVQETQYF. The CDR3 nucleotides read TGTGCCTGGAGAAGGACTGTCCAAGAGACCCAGTACTTC.

The V and J genes are TRBV30 and TRBJ2-3; 8 nucleotides agree with TRBD2. The CDR3 is 14 residues long. CDR1 and CDR2 (germline): GTSNPN, SVGIG (reference sequence). After removal of 2 bases from V and 6 bases from J, the junction contained 7 bases not matched to a gene. In nucleotides, the CDR3 is TGTGCCTGGAGTCGGGGGACTAGTGCTGATACGCAGTATTTT. Protein product: CAWSRGTSADTQYF.